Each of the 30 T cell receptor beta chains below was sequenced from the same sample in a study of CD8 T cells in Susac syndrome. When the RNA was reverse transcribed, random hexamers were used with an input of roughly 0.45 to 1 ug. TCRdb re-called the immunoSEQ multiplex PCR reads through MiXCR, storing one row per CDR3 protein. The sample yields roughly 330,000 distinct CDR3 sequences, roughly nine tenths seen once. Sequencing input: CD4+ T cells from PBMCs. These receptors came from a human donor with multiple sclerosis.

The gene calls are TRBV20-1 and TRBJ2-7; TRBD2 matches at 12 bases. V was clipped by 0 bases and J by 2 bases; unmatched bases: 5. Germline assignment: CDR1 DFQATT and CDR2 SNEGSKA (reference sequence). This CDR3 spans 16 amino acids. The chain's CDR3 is CSARESLAGGAYEQYF. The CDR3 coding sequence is TGCAGTGCTAGAGAGTCGCTAGCGGGAGGGGCCTACGAGCAGTACTTC.

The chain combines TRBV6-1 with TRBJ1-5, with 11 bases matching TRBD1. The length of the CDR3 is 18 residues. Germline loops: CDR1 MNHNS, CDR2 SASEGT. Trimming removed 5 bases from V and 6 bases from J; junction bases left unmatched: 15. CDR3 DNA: TGTGCCAGCAGTCGACCGGGACAGGGGGGGAAGAGAAGTCAGCCCCAGCATTTT. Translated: CASSRPGQGGKRSQPQHF.

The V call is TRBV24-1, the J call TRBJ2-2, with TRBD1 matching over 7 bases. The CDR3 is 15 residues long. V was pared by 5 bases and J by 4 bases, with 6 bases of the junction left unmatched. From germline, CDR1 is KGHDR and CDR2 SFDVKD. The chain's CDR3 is CATSGKGQPTGELFF. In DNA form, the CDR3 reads TGTGCCACCAGTGGGAAGGGACAGCCCACCGGGGAGCTGTTTTTT.

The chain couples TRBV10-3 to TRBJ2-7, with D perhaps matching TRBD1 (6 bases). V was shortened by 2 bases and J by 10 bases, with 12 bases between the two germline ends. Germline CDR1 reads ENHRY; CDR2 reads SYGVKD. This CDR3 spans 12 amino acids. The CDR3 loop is CAISEPGHLQYF. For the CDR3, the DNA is TGTGCCATCAGTGAGCCGGGACACCTCCAGTACTTC.

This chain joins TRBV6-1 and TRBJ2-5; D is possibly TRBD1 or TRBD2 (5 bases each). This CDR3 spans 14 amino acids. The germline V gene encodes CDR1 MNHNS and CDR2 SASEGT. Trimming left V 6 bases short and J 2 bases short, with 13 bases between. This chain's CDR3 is CASRHGTEQETQYF. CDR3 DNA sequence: TGTGCCAGCAGACACGGGACCGAACAAGAGACCCAGTACTTC.

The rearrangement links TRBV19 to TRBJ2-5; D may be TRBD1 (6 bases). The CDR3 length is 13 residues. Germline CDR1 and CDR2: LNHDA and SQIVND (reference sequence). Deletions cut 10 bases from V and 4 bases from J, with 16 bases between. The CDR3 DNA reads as TGTGCCACCAGTTGGACAGACGGAGAGACCCAGTACTTC. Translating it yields CATSWTDGETQYF.

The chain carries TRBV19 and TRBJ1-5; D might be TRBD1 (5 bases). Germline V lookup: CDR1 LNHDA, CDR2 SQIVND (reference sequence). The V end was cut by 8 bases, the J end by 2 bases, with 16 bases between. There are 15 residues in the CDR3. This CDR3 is CASGSAGAGNQPQHF. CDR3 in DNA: TGTGCCAGTGGGTCCGCCGGGGCTGGCAATCAGCCCCAGCATTTT.

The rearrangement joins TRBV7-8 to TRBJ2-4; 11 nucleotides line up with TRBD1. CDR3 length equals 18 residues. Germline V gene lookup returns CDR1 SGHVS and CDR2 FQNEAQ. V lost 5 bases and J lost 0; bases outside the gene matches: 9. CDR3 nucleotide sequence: TGTGCCAGCAGCCGGGGACAGGGGGACATTCTAGCCAAAAACATTCAGTACTTC. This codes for CASSRGQGDILAKNIQYF.

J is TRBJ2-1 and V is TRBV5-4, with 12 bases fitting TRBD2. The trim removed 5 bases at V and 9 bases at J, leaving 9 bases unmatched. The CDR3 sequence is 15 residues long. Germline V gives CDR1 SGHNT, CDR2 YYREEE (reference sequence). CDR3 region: CASSRLAGALGEQFF. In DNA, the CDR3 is TGTGCCAGCAGTCGACTAGCGGGGGCATTGGGTGAGCAGTTCTTC.

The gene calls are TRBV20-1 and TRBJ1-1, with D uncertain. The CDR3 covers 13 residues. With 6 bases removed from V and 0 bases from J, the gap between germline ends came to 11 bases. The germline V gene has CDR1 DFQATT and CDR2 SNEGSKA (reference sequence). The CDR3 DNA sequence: TGCAGTGCCTTTTCATCCGTGAACACTGAAGCTTTCTTT. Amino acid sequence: CSAFSSVNTEAFF.

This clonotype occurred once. The CDR3 reads CASGDRGRPPDTEAFF. The CDR3 DNA sequence: TGCGCCAGTGGGGACAGGGGGCGCCCCCCGGACACTGAAGCTTTCTTT. This sequence joins TRBV10-2 and TRBJ1-1; 12 bases match TRBD1. The CDR3 extends over 16 amino acids. V lost 9 bases, J lost 3 bases, and 11 bases stayed unmatched. The germline gives CDR1 WSHSY, CDR2 SAAADI.

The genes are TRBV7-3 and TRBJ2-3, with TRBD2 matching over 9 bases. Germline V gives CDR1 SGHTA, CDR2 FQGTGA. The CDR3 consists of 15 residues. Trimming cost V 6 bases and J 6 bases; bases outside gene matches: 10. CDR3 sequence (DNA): TGTGCCAGCAGTGGCCAGCGGGGGGCTTTGGATACGCAGTATTTT. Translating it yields CASSGQRGALDTQYF.

The CDR3 coding sequence is TGTGCCAGCACCCCTAGGTACAATGAGCAGTTCTTC. Its translation: CASTPRYNEQFF. The chain recombines TRBV12-3 or TRBV12-4 with TRBJ2-1; the D is unclear. The V end lost 7 bases, the J end lost 4 bases, and 8 bases lay between the germline ends. The CDR3 loop spans 12 amino acids.

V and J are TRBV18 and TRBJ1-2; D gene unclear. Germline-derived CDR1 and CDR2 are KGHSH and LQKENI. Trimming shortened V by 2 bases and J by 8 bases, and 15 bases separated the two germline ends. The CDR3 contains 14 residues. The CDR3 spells CASSPSGRQQGYTF. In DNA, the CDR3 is TGTGCCAGCTCACCAAGCGGCCGCCAGCAGGGCTACACCTTC.

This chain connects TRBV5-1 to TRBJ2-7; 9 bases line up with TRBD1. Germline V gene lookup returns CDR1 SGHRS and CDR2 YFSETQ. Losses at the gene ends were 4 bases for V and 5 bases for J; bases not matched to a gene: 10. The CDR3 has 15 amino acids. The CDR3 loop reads CASSPPGQGLHEQYF. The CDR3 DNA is TGCGCCAGCAGCCCCCCGGGACAGGGTTTGCACGAGCAGTACTTC. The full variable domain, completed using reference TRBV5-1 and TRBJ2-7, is KAGVTQTPRYLIKTRGQQVTLSCSPISGHRSVSWYQQTPGQGLQFLFEYFSETQRNKGNFPGRFSGRQFSNSRSEMNVSTLELGDSALYLCASSPPGQGLHEQYFGPGTRLTVT.

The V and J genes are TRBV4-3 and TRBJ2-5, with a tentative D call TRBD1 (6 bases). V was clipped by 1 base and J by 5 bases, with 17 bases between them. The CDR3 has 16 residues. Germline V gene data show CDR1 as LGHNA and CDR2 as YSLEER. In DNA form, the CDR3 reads TGCGCCAGCAGCCAAGTGGCAGGGGATTTCCGGGAGACCCAGTACTTC. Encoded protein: CASSQVAGDFRETQYF.

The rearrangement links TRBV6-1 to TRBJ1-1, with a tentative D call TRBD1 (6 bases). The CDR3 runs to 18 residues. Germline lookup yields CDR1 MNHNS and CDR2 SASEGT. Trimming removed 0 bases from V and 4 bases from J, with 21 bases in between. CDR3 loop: CASSEAWEGDRPTTEAFF. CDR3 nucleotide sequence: TGTGCCAGCAGTGAAGCATGGGAAGGCGACAGGCCTACCACTGAAGCTTTCTTT.

The CDR3 sequence is CASSSTSGGSGTQYF. Here the CDR3 DNA reads TGTGCCAGCAGTTCGACTAGCGGGGGATCGGGGACCCAGTACTTC. This chain joins TRBV7-2 and TRBJ2-5; 12 bases align to TRBD2. V shed 6 bases, J shed 7 bases, and the junction held 9 bases outside the gene matches. Germline lookup yields CDR1 SGHTA and CDR2 FQGNSA. This CDR3 contains 15 residues. Together with reference TRBV7-2 and TRBJ2-5, the CDR3 gives the full variable domain: GAGVSQSPSNKVTEKGKDVELRCDPISGHTALYWYRQSLGQGLEFLIYFQGNSAPDKSGLPSDRFSAERTGGSVSTLTIQRTQQEDSAVYLCASSSTSGGSGTQYFGPGTRLLVL.

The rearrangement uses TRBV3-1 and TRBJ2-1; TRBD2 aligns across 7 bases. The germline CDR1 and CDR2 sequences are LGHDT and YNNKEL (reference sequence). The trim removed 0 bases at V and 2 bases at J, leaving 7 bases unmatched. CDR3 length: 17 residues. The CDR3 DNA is TGTGCCAGCAGCCAAGACCAGGCGGGAGCGACCTACAATGAGCAGTTCTTC. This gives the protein CASSQDQAGATYNEQFF.

CDR3 amino acids: CSAKTGFDQPQHF. CDR3 sequence (DNA): TGCAGTGCCAAGACAGGGTTCGATCAGCCCCAGCATTTT. The rearrangement links TRBV20-1 to TRBJ1-5; 7 nucleotides line up with TRBD1. Germline CDR1 DFQATT, CDR2 SNEGSKA (reference sequence). The CDR3 is 13 amino acids. Trimming removed 6 bases from V and 5 bases from J; junction bases left unmatched: 7.

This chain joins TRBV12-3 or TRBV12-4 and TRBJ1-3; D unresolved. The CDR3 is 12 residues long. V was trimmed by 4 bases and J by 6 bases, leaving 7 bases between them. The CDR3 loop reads CASSSTVNTIYF. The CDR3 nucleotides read TGTGCCAGCAGTTCCACCGTAAACACCATATATTTT.

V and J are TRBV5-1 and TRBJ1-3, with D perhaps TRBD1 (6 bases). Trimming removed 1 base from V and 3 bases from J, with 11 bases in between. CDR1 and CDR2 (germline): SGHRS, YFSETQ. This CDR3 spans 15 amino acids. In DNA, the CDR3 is TGCGCCAGCAGCTTGCGGGCAGGGGATGGAAACACCATATATTTT. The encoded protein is CASSLRAGDGNTIYF.

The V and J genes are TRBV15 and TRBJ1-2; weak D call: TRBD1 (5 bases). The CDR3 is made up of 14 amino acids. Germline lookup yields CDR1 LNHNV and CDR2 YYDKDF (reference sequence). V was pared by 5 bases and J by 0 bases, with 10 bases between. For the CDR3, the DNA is TGTGCCACCAGCGGGACGGAATCTAACTATGGCTACACCTTC. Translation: CATSGTESNYGYTF. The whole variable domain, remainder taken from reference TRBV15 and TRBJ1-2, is DAMVIQNPRYQVTQFGKPVTLSCSQTLNHNVMYWYQQKSSQAPKLLFHYYDKDFNNEADTPDNFQSRRPNTSFCFLDIRSPGLGDTAMYLCATSGTESNYGYTFGSGTRLTVV.

CDR3 bases: TGCGCCAGCAGCCAAGTTCCCGGGGCTGGAAACACCATATATTTT. It yields the protein CASSQVPGAGNTIYF. The V gene is TRBV4-3, the J gene TRBJ1-3, with D unresolved. Germline values: CDR1 LGHNA, CDR2 YSLEER. Trimming took 1 base from V and 2 from J, leaving 9 bases between them. This CDR3 region has 15 residues.

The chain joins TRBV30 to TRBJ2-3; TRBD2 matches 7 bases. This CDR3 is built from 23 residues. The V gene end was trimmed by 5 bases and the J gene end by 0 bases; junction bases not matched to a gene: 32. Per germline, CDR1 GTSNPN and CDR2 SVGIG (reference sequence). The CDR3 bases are TGTGCCTGGGGAGGGCCCCCTGCTCCTGGCCCTAGAAAGTCTAGCGGTAGCACAGATACGCAGTATTTT. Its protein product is CAWGGPPAPGPRKSSGSTDTQYF.

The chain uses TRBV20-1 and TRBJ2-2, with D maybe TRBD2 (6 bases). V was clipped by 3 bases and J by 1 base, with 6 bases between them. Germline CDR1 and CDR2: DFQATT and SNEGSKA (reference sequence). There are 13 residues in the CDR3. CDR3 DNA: TGCAGTGCTAGGGAGGGGAACACCGGGGAGCTGTTTTTT. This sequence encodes CSAREGNTGELFF.

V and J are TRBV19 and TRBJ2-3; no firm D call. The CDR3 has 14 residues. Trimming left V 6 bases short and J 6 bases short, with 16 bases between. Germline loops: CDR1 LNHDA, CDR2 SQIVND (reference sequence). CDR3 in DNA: TGTGCCAGTAGGCAAAACTGGGGAAGGGATACGCAGTATTTT. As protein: CASRQNWGRDTQYF.

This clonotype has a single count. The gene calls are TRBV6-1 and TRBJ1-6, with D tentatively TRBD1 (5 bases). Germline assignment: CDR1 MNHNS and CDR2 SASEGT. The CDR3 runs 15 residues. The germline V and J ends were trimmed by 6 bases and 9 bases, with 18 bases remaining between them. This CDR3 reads CASSERDRGRSPLHF. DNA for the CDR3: TGTGCCAGCAGCGAACGGGACCGGGGCCGTTCACCCCTCCACTTT.

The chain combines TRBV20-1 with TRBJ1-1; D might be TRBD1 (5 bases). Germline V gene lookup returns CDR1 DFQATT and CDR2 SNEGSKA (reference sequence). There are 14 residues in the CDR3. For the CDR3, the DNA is TGCAACCCTCAACAGGTGGGAGTGAACACTGAAGCTTTCTTT. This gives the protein CNPQQVGVNTEAFF.

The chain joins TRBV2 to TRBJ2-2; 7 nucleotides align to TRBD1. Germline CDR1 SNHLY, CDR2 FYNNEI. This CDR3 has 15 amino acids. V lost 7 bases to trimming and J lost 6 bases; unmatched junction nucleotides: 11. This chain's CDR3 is CASIPQGERAGELFF. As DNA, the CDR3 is TGTGCCAGCATCCCCCAGGGGGAGAGGGCCGGGGAGCTGTTTTTT.